A selection of T cell receptor beta chains follows, all from one sample in a study of blood T cell repertoires in COVID-19. Sequenced by immunoSEQ multiplex PCR; TCRdb stores in-frame clones only, minus some. The sample consists of 150,000 or so clones, about 87% of them appearing once. Material: peripheral blood. These receptors all come from an elderly man with acute or convalescent COVID-19. CDR3s include the opening cysteine and the closing phenylalanine or tryptophan. Each record gives: D gene, V gene, J gene, CDR3 DNA, CDR3 protein. A D gene is named only where the DNA matches it firmly.

TRBD1	TRBV5-8	TRBJ1-2	TGTGCCAGCAGCTTCATCCCAGGGGGCCTCTACAACTATGGCTACACCTTC	CASSFIPGGLYNYGYTF
TRBD2	TRBV30	TRBJ2-1	TGTGCCTGGAGCGGCTCTAGCGGGCTCAATGAGCAGTTCTTC	CAWSGSSGLNEQFF
TRBD1	TRBV24-1	TRBJ2-6	TGTGCCACCAGTGATCCCCGGGACAGTCCCAGCTCTGGGGCCAACGTCCTGGCTTTC	CATSDPRDSPSSGANVLAF
-	TRBV7-8	TRBJ1-6	TGTGCCAGCAGCTTTCAGGTTATGAATTCACCCCTCCACTTT	CASSFQVMNSPLHF
TRBD2	TRBV2	TRBJ2-3	TGTGCCAGCAGTCTTATAGCGGGAGCCACAGATACGCAGTATTTT	CASSLIAGATDTQYF
TRBD1	TRBV28	TRBJ2-1	TGTGCCATCAGCAGGGACAGGGGGTATTCAATCAATGAGCAGTTCTTC	CAISRDRGYSINEQFF
-	TRBV28	TRBJ1-5	TGTGCCAGCAGTTTTACGGTCAGGGGCAATCAGCCCCAGCATTTT	CASSFTVRGNQPQHF
-	TRBV3-1/TRBV3-2	TRBJ1-1	TGTGCCAGCAGCCAACAGTCGAACACTGAAGCTTTCTTT	CASSQQSNTEAFF
TRBD1	TRBV2	TRBJ2-2	TGTGCCAGCAGGGAACAGGGGGCGGGCACCGGGGAGCTGTTTTTT	CASREQGAGTGELFF
TRBD1	TRBV18	TRBJ1-5	TGTGCCAGCTCACCCAATACAGGGGGAGATCAGCCCCAGCATTTT	CASSPNTGGDQPQHF
-	TRBV21-1	TRBJ1-5	TGTGCCAGCGGGAGGGAGATTAGCCCAAATCAGCCCCAGCATTTT	CASGREISPNQPQHF